These T cell receptor beta chains were read from a single sample in a study of cytomegalovirus exposure and HLA in healthy donors. Sequenced by immunoSEQ multiplex PCR; TCRdb stores in-frame clones only, minus some. The data show roughly 180,000 clones, less than 80% seen once. Sequencing used PBMCs. These receptors originate from a man between 18 and 29 years old in good health and CMV-seronegative. Both conserved end residues are part of each CDR3. A D gene is named only where the DNA matches it firmly.

D: .
V: TRBV27
length: 13
J: TRBJ1-2
CDR3: CASRGHGVYGYTF

D: TRBD1
V: TRBV6-1
length: 13
J: TRBJ2-7
CDR3: CAARGTGSHEQYF

D: TRBD1
V: TRBV6-6
length: 13
J: TRBJ1-5
CDR3: CASNSGGYQPQHF

D: TRBD1
V: TRBV5-4
length: 14
J: TRBJ2-2
CDR3: CASSWTGFNGELFF

D: .
V: TRBV29-1
length: 14
J: TRBJ1-1
CDR3: CSVDFLRGDTEAFF

D: .
V: TRBV4-2
length: 15
J: TRBJ1-1
CDR3: CASSPTLDGGTEAFF

D: .
V: TRBV28
length: 14
J: TRBJ1-1
CDR3: CASSLSGVGTEAFF

D: .
V: TRBV30
length: 13
J: TRBJ1-6
CDR3: CAWSVQEDSPLHF

D: .
V: TRBV9
length: 15
J: TRBJ2-7
CDR3: CASSVAGSRMDEQYF

D: .
V: TRBV6-1
length: 18
J: TRBJ1-2
CDR3: CASSDTMSRPDMGRGYTF

D: .
V: TRBV6-6
length: 14
J: TRBJ1-5
CDR3: CASTKGGSNQPQHF

D: .
V: TRBV29-1
length: 12
J: TRBJ2-2
CDR3: CVLTANTGELFF

D: .
V: TRBV28
length: 12
J: TRBJ2-1
CDR3: CASSRTVNEQFF

D: .
V: TRBV5-1
length: 15
J: TRBJ2-7
CDR3: CASSLAPGREGWQYF

D: .
V: TRBV18
length: 16
J: TRBJ1-6
CDR3: CASSPPAGAYNSPLHF

D: .
V: TRBV19
length: 14
J: TRBJ1-3
CDR3: CASTIQNSGNTIYF

D: .
V: TRBV30
length: 12
J: TRBJ1-2
CDR3: CAWSVGPHGYTF

D: TRBD1
V: TRBV6-1
length: 15
J: TRBJ2-3
CDR3: CASSELGQGTDTQYF

D: .
V: TRBV2
length: 12
J: TRBJ2-3
CDR3: CASSVLEDTQYF

D: .
V: TRBV2
length: 15
J: TRBJ2-2
CDR3: CASREQGLHTGELFF

D: .
V: TRBV5-1
length: 14
J: TRBJ2-3
CDR3: CASSFGQEGDTQYF

D: TRBD2
V: TRBV7-2
length: 15
J: TRBJ2-3
CDR3: CASSLGGGFTDTQYF

D: .
V: TRBV30
length: 18
J: TRBJ1-6
CDR3: CAWSTPGMPSSYNSPLHF

D: TRBD2
V: TRBV27
length: 17
J: TRBJ2-3
CDR3: CASRSGRGGRGTDTQYF

D: TRBD1
V: TRBV6-1
length: 15
J: TRBJ2-3
CDR3: CASSEITGGADTQYF

D: TRBD1
V: TRBV5-4
length: 15
J: TRBJ1-2
CDR3: CASSFRTGISYGYTF

D: .
V: TRBV6-1
length: 17
J: TRBJ1-3
CDR3: CASSALGYASSGNTIYF

D: TRBD2
V: TRBV6-5
length: 11
J: TRBJ2-7
CDR3: CASSGRDEQYF

D: .
V: TRBV7-6
length: 15
J: TRBJ2-6
CDR3: CASSIQGSGANVLTF

D: TRBD2
V: TRBV6-4
length: 15
J: TRBJ2-3
CDR3: CASSDSTSGGDTQYF

D: .
V: TRBV29-1
length: 14
J: TRBJ2-2
CDR3: CSVEVGGDTGELFF

D: .
V: TRBV19
length: 14
J: TRBJ1-3
CDR3: CASVRTASGNTIYF

D: TRBD1
V: TRBV6-1
length: 15
J: TRBJ1-1
CDR3: CAGTRTGGGVAEAFF

D: TRBD1
V: TRBV4-1
length: 15
J: TRBJ1-1
CDR3: CASSHLRQGYTEAFF

D: .
V: TRBV27
length: 14
J: TRBJ1-1
CDR3: CASSQTEMNTEAFF

D: TRBD1
V: TRBV7-8
length: 16
J: TRBJ2-5
CDR3: CASSLVALTGDETQYF

D: TRBD1
V: TRBV6-5
length: 14
J: TRBJ2-7
CDR3: CASSRTGTGIEQYF

D: TRBD1
V: TRBV19
length: 14
J: TRBJ1-5
CDR3: CASRGGVSWQPQHF

D: TRBD2
V: TRBV4-2
length: 16
J: TRBJ2-5
CDR3: CASSQEGTSGQETQYF

D: .
V: TRBV6-1
length: 15
J: TRBJ1-2
CDR3: CASSEGEGSGNGYTF

D: .
V: TRBV5-1
length: 13
J: TRBJ2-7
CDR3: CASSPLGGYEQYF

D: .
V: TRBV5-5
length: 14
J: TRBJ1-2
CDR3: CASSLEGQGHGYTF

D: .
V: TRBV6-7
length: 18
J: TRBJ2-3
CDR3: CASSYSGLSGLCTDTQYF

D: .
V: TRBV18
length: 13
J: TRBJ1-1
CDR3: CASSPDMNTEAFF

D: TRBD1
V: TRBV11-2
length: 14
J: TRBJ2-2
CDR3: CASSGTGITGELFF

D: .
V: TRBV5-4
length: 14
J: TRBJ2-5
CDR3: CASSSSGGQETQYF

D: .
V: TRBV9
length: 14
J: TRBJ1-6
CDR3: CASSPRGGGSPLHF

D: .
V: TRBV6-6
length: 13
J: TRBJ1-5
CDR3: CASQVVSHQPQHF

D: .
V: TRBV23-1
length: 12
J: TRBJ2-7
CDR3: CASSQMAGEQYF

D: .
V: TRBV11-2
length: 15
J: TRBJ2-1
CDR3: CASSLDRGSYNEQFF

D: .
V: TRBV27
length: 13
J: TRBJ1-4
CDR3: CASSFATNEKLFF

D: .
V: TRBV29-1
length: 13
J: TRBJ2-3
CDR3: CSVRQQSTDTQYF

D: .
V: TRBV6-1
length: 14
J: TRBJ1-1
CDR3: CASSDDGGDTEAFF

D: TRBD2
V: TRBV7-3
length: 15
J: TRBJ2-3
CDR3: CASSPTGGHGDTQYF

D: TRBD1
V: TRBV30
length: 14
J: TRBJ2-7
CDR3: CAWRGQGQRYEQYF

D: .
V: TRBV7-9
length: 17
J: TRBJ2-7
CDR3: CASSLSGRGTRVGEQYF

D: .
V: TRBV28
length: 14
J: TRBJ1-2
CDR3: CASSLYAQSGGYTF